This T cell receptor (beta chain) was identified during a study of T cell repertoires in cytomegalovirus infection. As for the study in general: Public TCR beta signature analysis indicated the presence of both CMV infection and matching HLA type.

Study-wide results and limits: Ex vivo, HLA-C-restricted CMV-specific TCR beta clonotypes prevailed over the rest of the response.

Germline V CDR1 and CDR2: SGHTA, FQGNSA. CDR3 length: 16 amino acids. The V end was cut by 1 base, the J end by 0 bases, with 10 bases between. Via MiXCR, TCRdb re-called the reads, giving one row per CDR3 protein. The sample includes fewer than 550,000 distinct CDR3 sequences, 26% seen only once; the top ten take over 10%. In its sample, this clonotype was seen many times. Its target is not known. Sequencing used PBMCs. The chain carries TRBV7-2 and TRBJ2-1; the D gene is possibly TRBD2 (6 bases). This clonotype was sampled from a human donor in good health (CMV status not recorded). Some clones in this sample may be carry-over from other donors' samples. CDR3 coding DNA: TGTGCCAGCAGCTTAGATTACGGGAGCTCCTACAATGAGCAGTTCTTC. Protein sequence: CASSLDYGSSYNEQFF.